Listed here are 8 T cell receptor beta chains from one sample, sequenced in a study of T cells after yellow fever vaccination. In TCRdb, the 5' RACE reads were re-called with MiXCR into one record per CDR3 protein. The sample yields some 350,000 distinct CDR3 sequences, approximately 10% seen once. The specimen was PBMCs, collected on the day of the first yellow fever vaccination. The receptor set was obtained from a man aged 18 to 29 who received the YFV17D yellow fever vaccine.

The rearrangement uses TRBV7-9 and TRBJ2-3, with TRBD2 as a possible D gene (5 bases). Germline V gene lookup returns CDR1 SEHNR and CDR2 FQNEAQ (reference sequence). This CDR3 region has 14 residues. V lost 5 bases to trimming and J lost 8 bases, with 17 bases between them. CDR3 loop: CASSQNPGKRTQYF. In nucleotides, the CDR3 is TGTGCCAGCAGCCAAAATCCGGGGAAACGTACGCAGTATTTT.

The chain employs TRBV11-1 and TRBJ2-1, with 13 bases aligning to TRBD2. This CDR3 region has 19 residues. Trimming at V came to 4 bases and at J to 1 base, leaving 10 bases not matched to a gene. CDR1 SGHAT and CDR2 FQDESV come from the germline V gene (reference sequence). CDR3 bases: TGTGCCAGCAGCTCCGGACTAGCGGGGGTTAGAGGGTCCTACAATGAGCAGTTCTTC. Translating gives CASSSGLAGVRGSYNEQFF.

The table lists this clonotype with a few counts. V and J are TRBV12-3 or TRBV12-4 and TRBJ1-6; D is ambiguous. With 5 bases removed from V and 8 bases from J, the gap between germline ends came to 10 bases. This CDR3 has 13 residues. This CDR3 is CASSRVDDSPLHF. The CDR3 nucleotides are TGTGCCAGCAGTCGAGTGGACGATTCACCCCTCCACTTT.

The chain carries TRBV7-2 and TRBJ1-1; D call uncertain. The CDR3 sequence is 14 residues long. CDR1 and CDR2 (germline): SGHTA, FQGNSA. V was trimmed by 1 base and J by 7 bases, leaving 13 bases between them. Written as DNA, the CDR3 is TGTGCCAGCAGCTTAGTTGCAGGCAAAAATGAAGCTTTCTTT. It specifies CASSLVAGKNEAFF.

The CDR3 region has the DNA TGTGCCAGCAGCCTTGGGGCTAGCCGCAATGAGCAGTTCTTC. Residues: CASSLGASRNEQFF. The rearrangement uses TRBV12-3 or TRBV12-4 and TRBJ2-1; D might be TRBD1 or TRBD2, each matching 5 bases. V lost 6 bases and J 6 bases, leaving 15 bases between the germline ends. The CDR3 has 14 amino acids.

This rearrangement joins TRBV20-1 to TRBJ2-1, with D possibly TRBD1 on 6 matching bases. The CDR3 loop spans 14 amino acids. Per the germline V gene, CDR1 is DFQATT and CDR2 is SNEGSKA (reference sequence). As DNA, the CDR3 is TGCAGCTCTTGGGGGCGGCAGTACTACAATGAGCAGTTCTTC. Protein: CSSWGRQYYNEQFF.

This clonotype was found a few times. This chain links TRBV10-2 with TRBJ1-5; 7 nucleotides agree with TRBD1. J was trimmed by 5 bases and V by 3 bases; bases with no gene match: 4. CDR3 length: 14 amino acids. Germline values: CDR1 WSHSY, CDR2 SAAADI. CDR3 in DNA: TGCGCCAGCAGTGACCAGGGGGAAGATCAGCCCCAGCATTTT. Residues: CASSDQGEDQPQHF.

The V gene is TRBV5-1, the J gene TRBJ2-3, with 7 bases that match TRBD2. The CDR3 is 16 residues long. CDR1 is SGHRS, CDR2 YFSETQ, per germline. With V trimmed by 0 bases and J by 1 base, 5 bases remained unmatched. The CDR3 here is CASSLDGGEGTDTQYF. The CDR3 DNA is TGCGCCAGCAGCTTGGATGGGGGGGAAGGCACAGATACGCAGTATTTT.